Shown below are 20 T cell receptor beta chains from a single sample sequenced in a study of T cell repertoires in cytomegalovirus infection. TCRdb used MiXCR to reprocess the reads, holding one entry per CDR3 protein. The table records about 180,000 distinct CDR3 sequences, about a sixth of them present only once. Sequencing used CD8+ T cells from PBMCs. These TCRs come from a human donor in good health (CMV status not recorded). Some clones in this sample may be carry-over from other donors' samples.

The chain uses TRBV12-3 or TRBV12-4 and TRBJ2-2; D is uncertain. The CDR3 length is 12 residues. Trimming removed 7 bases at V and 7 bases at J, with 10 bases between. CDR3 amino acids: CASTSFFGELFF. CDR3 coding DNA: TGTGCCAGCACCTCATTCTTCGGGGAGCTGTTTTTT.

In its sample, this clonotype was seen a few times. This chain uses TRBV7-2 with TRBJ2-5; 8 bases agree with TRBD2. The CDR3 loop spans 16 amino acids. The J segment lost 4 bases and the V segment lost 4 bases, leaving 11 bases of the junction unmatched. Germline CDR1 and CDR2: SGHTA and FQGNSA. CDR3 amino acids: CASSSYLSGDSETQYF. CDR3 nucleotide sequence: TGTGCCAGCAGCTCTTATCTTAGCGGGGATTCAGAGACCCAGTACTTC. Full variable domain (rest looked up from reference TRBV7-2 and TRBJ2-5): GAGVSQSPSNKVTEKGKDVELRCDPISGHTALYWYRQSLGQGLEFLIYFQGNSAPDKSGLPSDRFSAERTGGSVSTLTIQRTQQEDSAVYLCASSSYLSGDSETQYFGPGTRLLVL.

There are many counts of this clonotype. The chain uses TRBV29-1 and TRBJ2-7; D gene unclear. Germline V gene data show CDR1 as SQVTM and CDR2 as ANQGSEA. V was shortened by 6 bases and J by 3 bases, with 18 bases between the two germline ends. The CDR3 consists of 14 residues. The CDR3 nucleotides are TGCAGCGTAACACCCACTGGGCTGAACTACGAGCAGTACTTC. Translation gives CSVTPTGLNYEQYF.

V is TRBV5-5 and J is TRBJ1-2; D is uncertain. The CDR3 loop spans 15 amino acids. The V and J ends lost 0 bases and 2 bases respectively, with 11 bases between them. CDR1 is SGHKS and CDR2 is YYEKEE in the germline V gene (reference sequence). CDR3 coding DNA: TGTGCCAGCAGCTTGGACCCGACGGACAACTATGGCTACACCTTC. Translating it yields CASSLDPTDNYGYTF.

V gene TRBV7-9 combines with J gene TRBJ2-3, with 8 positions matching TRBD2. The CDR3 loop spans 16 amino acids. V shed 5 bases, J shed 0 bases, and the junction held 7 bases outside the gene matches. CDR1 is SEHNR and CDR2 is FQNEAQ in the germline V gene (reference sequence). The CDR3 spells CASSIREGGSTDTQYF. CDR3 DNA: TGTGCCAGCAGCATACGGGAGGGGGGGAGCACAGATACGCAGTATTTT.

The chain is built from TRBV7-2 and TRBJ2-5, with 9 bases that match TRBD1. Looked up from germline, CDR1 is SGHTA and CDR2 is FQGNSA. V trimming: 2 bases; J trimming: 7 bases; junction bases outside the gene matches: 8. CDR3 length: 15 amino acids. In nucleotides, the CDR3 is TGTGCCAGCAGCTTATGGACAGGGGCTGACGGGACCCAGTACTTC. It is translated as CASSLWTGADGTQYF.

The CDR3 region is CASTFKPALKTYEQYF. CDR3 in DNA: TGTGCCAGCACCTTTAAACCCGCGTTGAAGACATACGAGCAGTACTTC. The J gene is TRBJ2-7, the V gene TRBV5-6; no clear D. The germline CDR1 and CDR2 sequences are SGHDT and YYEEEE. Trimming took off 6 bases at V and 4 bases at J, with 23 bases between the two ends. This CDR3 region has 16 residues.

In this sample, this clonotype turned up once. The rearrangement joins TRBV6-6 to TRBJ2-3; D ambiguous. The germline V gene has CDR1 MNHNY and CDR2 SVGAGI (reference sequence). This CDR3 is 13 amino acids long. Trimming cost V 2 bases and J 4 bases, with 7 bases left between them. The CDR3 sequence is CASSYTTPDTQYF. For the CDR3, the DNA is TGTGCCAGCAGTTACACTACTCCAGATACGCAGTATTTT.

The V gene is TRBV7-6, the J gene TRBJ2-1, with D possibly called TRBD1 or TRBD2 (6 bases each). CDR1 is SGHVS, CDR2 FNYEAQ, per germline. Trimming shortened V by 8 bases and J by 0 bases, and 11 bases separated the two germline ends. The CDR3 has 14 residues. The DNA of the CDR3 is TGTGCCAGCGGGGGGCAAAGCTCCTACAATGAGCAGTTCTTC. Protein product: CASGGQSSYNEQFF.

This chain uses TRBV9 with TRBJ2-7; D gene uncertain. The length of the CDR3 is 13 residues. The V end was cut by 1 base, the J end by 6 bases, with 11 bases between. The germline gives CDR1 SGDLS, CDR2 YYNGEE. The DNA of the CDR3 is TGTGCCAGCAGCGTATTCGGGTCGGGCGAGCAGTACTTC. Amino acids: CASSVFGSGEQYF.

V is TRBV14 and J is TRBJ2-5, with 7 bases identical to TRBD1. Per the germline V gene, CDR1 is SGHDN and CDR2 is FVKESK. The V and J ends lost 0 bases and 4 bases, in that order; junction bases with no gene match: 2. The CDR3 has 14 amino acids. The CDR3 nucleotides read TGTGCCAGCAGCCAAGACAGGGGGAGAGAGACCCAGTACTTC. As protein: CASSQDRGRETQYF. The entire variable domain, with the rest obtained from reference TRBV14 and TRBJ2-5, is as follows: EAGVTQFPSHSVIEKGQTVTLRCDPISGHDNLYWYRRVMGKEIKFLLHFVKESKQDESGMPNNRFLAERTGGTYSTLKVQPAELEDSGVYFCASSQDRGRETQYFGPGTRLLVL.

This clonotype was detected only a few times. CDR3 nucleotide sequence: TGTGCCAGCGGCCGCGGCCACGAGGGCCCCTACAATGAGCAGTTCTTC. Encoded protein: CASGRGHEGPYNEQFF. The chain is built from TRBV2 and TRBJ2-1; maybe TRBD2 (5 bases). Trimming pared 8 bases from V and 2 bases from J, leaving 19 bases between. The CDR3 totals 16 residues. CDR1 and CDR2 from the germline V gene are SNHLY and FYNNEI.

This clonotype showed up just a few times. The chain has TRBV27 and TRBJ2-2, with no clear D. The CDR3 has 13 residues. Germline V gene sequence: CDR1 MNHEY, CDR2 SMNVEV (reference sequence). Trimming removed 5 bases at V and 6 bases at J, with 10 bases between. The CDR3 bases are TGTGCCAGCAGTCCAGCATCGTCCGGGGAGCTGTTTTTT. This translates into CASSPASSGELFF.

The chain links TRBV28 to TRBJ1-2; 7 nucleotides agree with TRBD1. CDR1 and CDR2 (germline): MDHEN, SYDVKM. The CDR3 consists of 15 residues. V trimming: 7 bases; J trimming: 4 bases; junction bases outside the gene matches: 12. CDR3 DNA: TGTGCCAGCACTTGGGGACGTAGACAGGGCTATGGCTACACCTTC. Its protein is CASTWGRRQGYGYTF.

This clonotype was observed a few times. The chain combines TRBV12-3 or TRBV12-4 with TRBJ2-1; TRBD1 matches at 7 bases. The CDR3 spans 12 residues. Germline trimming cut 6 bases from V and 10 bases from J; bases unmatched to any gene: 6. The CDR3 protein is CASSLTGFEQFF. The CDR3 region has the DNA TGTGCCAGCAGCCTGACAGGGTTCGAGCAGTTCTTC.

The sample holds a few counts of this clonotype. The rearrangement links TRBV19 to TRBJ2-4; D might be TRBD2 (6 bases). The CDR3 extends over 16 amino acids. The V gene's germline CDR1 is LNHDA and CDR2 SQIVND (reference sequence). The V end was cut by 3 bases, the J end by 2 bases, with 14 bases between. Here the CDR3 reads CASSIPWAGTKNIQYF. The CDR3, as DNA: TGTGCCAGTAGTATTCCCTGGGCGGGGACCAAAAACATTCAGTACTTC.

This clonotype was seen a few times. This chain uses TRBV9 with TRBJ2-5, with 7 bases identical to TRBD1. Germline loops: CDR1 SGDLS, CDR2 YYNGEE. This CDR3 is 15 amino acids long. Germline trimming cut 0 bases from V and 4 bases from J; bases unmatched to any gene: 6. The CDR3 spells CASSVGDREAETQYF. CDR3 in DNA: TGTGCCAGCAGCGTAGGTGACAGGGAAGCAGAGACCCAGTACTTC. The full variable domain, in which reference TRBV9 and TRBJ2-5 provide the parts outside the CDR3, is DSGVTQTPKHLITATGQRVTLRCSPRSGDLSVYWYQQSLDQGLQFLIQYYNGEERAKGNILERFSAQQFPDLHSELNLSSLELGDSALYFCASSVGDREAETQYFGPGTRLLVL.

The J gene is TRBJ2-3, the V gene TRBV6-5; 13 bases are shared with TRBD2. V dropped 4 bases and J dropped 1; count of bases not matched to a gene: 5. This CDR3 contains 17 residues. Germline CDR1 MNHEY, CDR2 SVGAGI. CDR3 sequence: CASSLTGLAGGTDTQYF. The CDR3 DNA follows: TGTGCCAGCAGTTTAACCGGACTAGCGGGGGGCACAGATACGCAGTATTTT.

This clonotype was found a few times. The V call is TRBV5-6, the J call TRBJ2-1; 10 bases are a match to TRBD2. CDR3 size: 15 residues. Per germline, CDR1 SGHDT and CDR2 YYEEEE. V shed 0 bases and J 4 bases; nucleotides not matched to a gene: 1. In nucleotides, the CDR3 is TGTGCCAGCAGCTTGGAACTAGCGGGGTACAATGAGCAGTTCTTC. It is translated as CASSLELAGYNEQFF.

V is TRBV7-2 and J is TRBJ2-3, with 11 bases that match TRBD2. CDR3 length equals 19 residues. Trimming at V came to 0 bases and at J to 0 bases, leaving 8 bases not matched to a gene. Germline V gives CDR1 SGHTA, CDR2 FQGNSA. CDR3 DNA sequence: TGTGCCAGCAGCTTAGCTCTAGCGGGGGGTCCACTAAGCACAGATACGCAGTATTTT. Residues: CASSLALAGGPLSTDTQYF.